A single sample is the source of the 21 T cell receptor beta chains below, sequenced in a study of CD8 T cells in Susac syndrome. Reverse transcription used roughly 0.5 to 1 ug RNA and random hexamers. TCRdb itself ran the immunoSEQ multiplex PCR reads through MiXCR, one entry per CDR3 protein. This table holds 70,000 to 100,000 distinct CDR3 sequences, approximately 92% found once. Sequencing input: CD8+ T cells from PBMCs. The receptors were gathered from a human donor in good health.

The chain has TRBV5-6 and TRBJ1-2, with TRBD1 as a possible D gene (6 bases). Deletions cut 0 bases from V and 4 bases from J, with 10 bases between. This CDR3 is built from 14 residues. Germline assignment: CDR1 SGHDT and CDR2 YYEEEE. The CDR3 spells CASSLGQDSYGYTF. The CDR3 bases are TGTGCCAGCAGCTTGGGACAGGACAGCTATGGCTACACCTTC.

J is TRBJ1-1 and V is TRBV29-1; no firm D call. The V gene lost 2 bases and the J gene lost 10 bases, with 11 bases spanning the gap. The V gene's germline CDR1 is SQVTM and CDR2 ANQGSEA. The CDR3 runs to 11 residues. CDR3 sequence reads: CSVEFYRGAFF. CDR3 DNA: TGCAGCGTTGAATTTTACCGTGGAGCTTTCTTT. Full variable domain (missing parts from reference TRBV29-1 and TRBJ1-1): SAVISQKPSRDICQRGTSLTIQCQVDSQVTMMFWYRQQPGQSLTLIATANQGSEATYESGFVIDKFPISRPNLTFSTLTVSNMSPEDSSIYLCSVEFYRGAFFGQGTRLTVV.

The chain is built from TRBV13 and TRBJ2-7, with a tentative D call TRBD1 (8 bases). The CDR3 consists of 15 residues. Germline V gene sequence: CDR1 PRHDT, CDR2 FYEKMQ (reference sequence). Trimming took off 5 bases at V and 5 bases at J, with 19 bases between the two ends. CDR3 in DNA: TGTGCCAGCAGCACCACAGGGGGGGCGTCCCACGAGCAGTACTTC. This sequence encodes CASSTTGGASHEQYF.

This chain links TRBV29-1 with TRBJ1-1, with TRBD1 identical over 10 bases. Looked up from germline, CDR1 is SQVTM and CDR2 is ANQGSEA. J gave up 4 bases and V 6 bases, and 17 bases lay outside the gene matches. CDR3 size: 17 residues. CDR3 in DNA: TGCAGCGTCACGTTGACAGGGGGCGGACCGAGACCCACTGAAGCTTTCTTT. This gives the protein CSVTLTGGGPRPTEAFF.

The genes are TRBV2 and TRBJ2-3; 10 nucleotides align to TRBD2. With 4 bases clipped from V and 1 base from J, the junction kept 2 bases outside the gene matches. There are 15 residues in the CDR3. CDR1 is SNHLY, CDR2 FYNNEI, per germline. The CDR3 sequence is CASSVGLAGTDTQYF. The CDR3 DNA reads TGTGCCAGCAGTGTAGGACTAGCGGGCACAGATACGCAGTATTTT.

The sample holds a few counts of this clonotype. The V gene is TRBV6-6, the J gene TRBJ2-7; D is perhaps TRBD2 (5 bases). The CDR3 sequence is 12 residues long. Looked up from germline, CDR1 is MNHNY and CDR2 is SVGAGI (reference sequence). V shed 7 bases and J shed 6 bases, with 13 bases lying between them. As DNA, the CDR3 is TGTGCCAGCAAGGACTCCCTGGCCGAGCAGTACTTC. Amino acid sequence: CASKDSLAEQYF.

The rearrangement joins TRBV9 to TRBJ2-2; the D gene is possibly TRBD1 (6 bases). Germline V gene data show CDR1 as SGDLS and CDR2 as YYNGEE. Trimming removed 4 bases from V and 6 bases from J, with 16 bases in between. There are 15 residues in the CDR3. The CDR3 DNA reads as TGTGCCAGCAGCACTCAACAGGGCGTATCCGGGGAGCTGTTTTTT. Amino acid sequence: CASSTQQGVSGELFF.

The V call is TRBV7-9, the J call TRBJ2-1; D is perhaps TRBD1 or TRBD2 (5 bases each). The CDR3 has 14 residues. Germline V gene sequence: CDR1 SEHNR, CDR2 FQNEAQ (reference sequence). V was cut by 6 bases and J by 16 bases, with 25 bases left in between. CDR3 in DNA: TGTGCCAGCAGGCCTGAGGGGACGGGTCGACGTTATTTCTTC. Protein sequence: CASRPEGTGRRYFF.

V and J are TRBV29-1 and TRBJ2-2, with D tentatively TRBD1 (5 bases). The germline V and J ends were trimmed by 7 bases and 1 base, with 13 bases remaining between them. Germline CDR1 and CDR2: SQVTM and ANQGSEA. The CDR3 sequence is 14 residues long. The CDR3, as DNA: TGCAGCGCTAAGACAGCGATGAACACCGGGGAGCTGTTTTTT. As protein: CSAKTAMNTGELFF.

The chain combines TRBV29-1 with TRBJ1-1; D is perhaps TRBD1 (6 bases). Germline CDR1 reads SQVTM; CDR2 reads ANQGSEA. This CDR3 has 13 amino acids. Trimming removed 6 bases at V and 5 bases at J, with 16 bases between. CDR3 nucleotides: TGCAGCGTACAGGGCGGGGGGTTGACTGAAGCTTTCTTT. Its protein is CSVQGGGLTEAFF.

This sequence joins TRBV27 and TRBJ1-1; TRBD1 aligns across 8 bases. Trimming cost V 6 bases and J 4 bases; bases outside gene matches: 13. The CDR3 has 16 amino acids. The germline V gene encodes CDR1 MNHEY and CDR2 SMNVEV (reference sequence). The CDR3 region has the DNA TGTGCCAGCAGCCCTTCAGGGGGCGAGCGGGGCACTGAAGCTTTCTTT. Translating gives CASSPSGGERGTEAFF.

This clonotype has just one count. The chain combines TRBV9 with TRBJ2-7; TRBD2 might be the D (6 bases). This CDR3 spans 16 amino acids. The V end was cut by 0 bases, the J end by 3 bases, with 16 bases between. CDR1 is SGDLS and CDR2 is YYNGEE in the germline V gene. CDR3 amino acids: CASSVGRGVANYEQYF. CDR3 DNA: TGTGCCAGCAGCGTAGGGCGGGGAGTTGCCAACTACGAGCAGTACTTC.

The chain is built from TRBV14 and TRBJ1-2; 9 bases align to TRBD1. Germline V gene lookup returns CDR1 SGHDN and CDR2 FVKESK. Germline trimming cut 3 bases from V and 4 bases from J; bases unmatched to any gene: 12. The CDR3 has 17 amino acids. CDR3 sequence reads: CASSHPGQGPSSYGYTF. DNA for the CDR3: TGTGCCAGCAGCCACCCTGGACAGGGGCCCTCATCCTATGGCTACACCTTC.

The chain joins TRBV3-1 to TRBJ2-7, with 10 bases fitting TRBD1. The V segment lost 3 bases and the J segment 0 bases; nucleotides outside the gene matches: 5. From germline, CDR1 is LGHDT and CDR2 YNNKEL (reference sequence). CDR3 length: 16 amino acids. The CDR3 nucleotides are TGTGCCAGCAGCCATGCTGGGACAGGGGACTCCTACGAGCAGTACTTC. Translation gives CASSHAGTGDSYEQYF.

The chain carries TRBV11-2 and TRBJ2-7; 9 bases are shared with TRBD1. The CDR3 is 16 amino acids. Trimming at V came to 4 bases and at J to 0 bases, leaving 7 bases not matched to a gene. Germline-derived CDR1 and CDR2 are SGHAT and FQNNGV. The DNA for the CDR3 is TGTGCCAGCAGCTCGTGGGACAGGGACATCTCCTACGAGCAGTACTTC. This sequence encodes CASSSWDRDISYEQYF.

J is TRBJ1-6 and V is TRBV9; D is uncertain. This CDR3 has 17 residues. The V gene lost 3 bases and the J gene lost 0 bases, with 13 bases spanning the gap. Looked up from germline, CDR1 is SGDLS and CDR2 is YYNGEE. Here the CDR3 reads CASSAYPVGSYNSPLHF. In DNA, the CDR3 is TGTGCCAGCAGCGCCTACCCCGTCGGCTCCTATAATTCACCCCTCCACTTT.

The sample holds one count of this clonotype. The chain combines TRBV27 with TRBJ1-5; D ambiguous. V shed 1 base and J shed 0 bases, with 4 bases lying between them. Per germline, CDR1 MNHEY and CDR2 SMNVEV (reference sequence). The CDR3 totals 14 residues. CDR3 amino acids: CASSLYISNQPQHF. CDR3 sequence (DNA): TGTGCCAGCAGTTTATACATTAGCAATCAGCCCCAGCATTTT.

J is TRBJ1-1 and V is TRBV6-2 or TRBV6-3, with D hard to call. Per germline, CDR1 MNHEY and CDR2 SVGEGT. The CDR3 has 13 residues. The germline V and J ends were trimmed by 7 bases and 4 bases, with 13 bases remaining between them. The CDR3 nucleotides read TGTGCCAGCACTTTGTATTCGGGCACTGAAGCTTTCTTT. Its protein product is CASTLYSGTEAFF.

The chain joins TRBV29-1 to TRBJ1-3; TRBD1 matches at 9 bases. From germline, CDR1 is SQVTM and CDR2 ANQGSEA. J was trimmed by 0 bases and V by 4 bases; bases with no gene match: 10. CDR3 length equals 17 residues. The CDR3 coding sequence is TGCAGCGTTGTTCTTTGGGACAGGGCTAGCTCTGGAAACACCATATATTTT. Translation: CSVVLWDRASSGNTIYF. Filled out from reference TRBV29-1 and TRBJ1-3, the complete variable domain reads SAVISQKPSRDICQRGTSLTIQCQVDSQVTMMFWYRQQPGQSLTLIATANQGSEATYESGFVIDKFPISRPNLTFSTLTVSNMSPEDSSIYLCSVVLWDRASSGNTIYFGEGSWLTVV.

This clonotype was counted a single time. The chain has TRBV27 and TRBJ2-3; D not resolved. CDR3 length: 11 residues. Trimming stripped 5 bases from V and 14 bases from J, with 14 bases between. The germline CDR1 and CDR2 sequences are MNHEY and SMNVEV (reference sequence). The CDR3 DNA follows: TGTGCCAGCAGTAGCCCCACAACCTGGTATTTT. Translated: CASSSPTTWYF.

The chain links TRBV20-1 to TRBJ2-2, with 9 bases matching TRBD2. Germline V gene lookup returns CDR1 DFQATT and CDR2 SNEGSKA (reference sequence). This CDR3 is built from 17 residues. V dropped 0 bases and J dropped 6; count of bases not matched to a gene: 11. The DNA of the CDR3 is TGCAGTGCTAGAGATAAGTTGGCTAGCGGGGCTCCCGGGGAGCTGTTTTTT. It codes for CSARDKLASGAPGELFF.